This T cell receptor beta chain was identified in a study of Ad26.COV2.S vaccination and SARS-CoV-2 variants. The CDR3 has 14 residues. Trimming stripped 4 bases from V and 2 bases from J, with 11 bases between. From germline, CDR1 is MGHRA and CDR2 YSYEKL. Sequencing was performed with immunoSEQ multiplex PCR; in TCRdb, only in-frame clones are kept and a portion is missing. The table shows under 600,000 clones, with 80% to 90% occurring only once. Overall study findings and caveats: Substantial breadth in spike-specific CD8+ and CD4+ T cell responses was reportedly seen after vaccination.

Treatment here: about 20 received Ad26.COV2.S at low or high dose, single or two shots; about five received placebo; per-sample allocation not given. Sampling took place 63 days after the first vaccine or placebo injection. As concerns this clone: The antigen remains undetermined.

This clonotype was obtained from a person aged 18-60 years who received the Ad26.COV2.S COVID-19 vaccine or a placebo. The sequences come from peripheral blood, collected in a trial of Ad26.COV2.S vaccine versus placebo. The rearrangement uses TRBV4-1 and TRBJ2-5, with a possible D match to TRBD2 (5 bases). As DNA, the CDR3 is TGCGCCAGCAGCCGAGTGGGGAGTCAAGAGACCCAGTACTTC. Amino acid sequence: CASSRVGSQETQYF.